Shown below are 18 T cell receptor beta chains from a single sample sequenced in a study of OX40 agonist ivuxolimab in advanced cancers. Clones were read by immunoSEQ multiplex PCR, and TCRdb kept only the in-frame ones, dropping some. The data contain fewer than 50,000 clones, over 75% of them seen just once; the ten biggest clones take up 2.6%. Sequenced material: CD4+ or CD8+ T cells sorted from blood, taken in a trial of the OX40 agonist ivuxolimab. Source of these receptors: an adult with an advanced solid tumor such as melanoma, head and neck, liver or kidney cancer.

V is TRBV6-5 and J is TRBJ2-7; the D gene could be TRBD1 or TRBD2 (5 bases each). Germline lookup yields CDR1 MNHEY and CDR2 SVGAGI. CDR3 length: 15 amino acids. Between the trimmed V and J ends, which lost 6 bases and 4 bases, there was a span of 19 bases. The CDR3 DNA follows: TGTGCCAGCAGAGCCGGGACCAACAGGTGGTACGAGCAGTACTTC. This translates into CASRAGTNRWYEQYF.

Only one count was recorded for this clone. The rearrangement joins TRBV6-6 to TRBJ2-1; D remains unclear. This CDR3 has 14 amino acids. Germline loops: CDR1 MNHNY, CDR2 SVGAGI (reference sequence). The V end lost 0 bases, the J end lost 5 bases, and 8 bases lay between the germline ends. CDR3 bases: TGTGCCAGCAGTTACTCTGTCAGGAACAATGAGCAGTTCTTC. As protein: CASSYSVRNNEQFF.

The CDR3 reads CSVNRGKNYGYTF. As DNA, the CDR3 is TGCAGCGTCAACAGGGGCAAAAACTATGGCTACACCTTC. This chain connects TRBV29-1 to TRBJ1-2; 7 nucleotides line up with TRBD1. Germline CDR1 is SQVTM and CDR2 is ANQGSEA. Trimming cost V 6 bases and J 2 bases; bases outside gene matches: 6. The CDR3 extends over 13 amino acids.

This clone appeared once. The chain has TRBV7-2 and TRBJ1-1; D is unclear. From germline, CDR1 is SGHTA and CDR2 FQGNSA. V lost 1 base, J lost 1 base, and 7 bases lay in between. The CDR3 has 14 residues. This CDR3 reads CASSLGEGNTEAFF. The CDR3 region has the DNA TGTGCCAGCAGCTTAGGGGAGGGGAACACTGAAGCTTTCTTT.

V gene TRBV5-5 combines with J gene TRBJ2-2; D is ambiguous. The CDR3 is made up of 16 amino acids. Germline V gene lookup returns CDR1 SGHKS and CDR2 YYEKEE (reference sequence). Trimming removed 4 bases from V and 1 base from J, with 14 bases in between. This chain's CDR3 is CASSRLPTVNTGELFF. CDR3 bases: TGTGCCAGCAGCCGCCTCCCTACGGTGAACACCGGGGAGCTGTTTTTT.

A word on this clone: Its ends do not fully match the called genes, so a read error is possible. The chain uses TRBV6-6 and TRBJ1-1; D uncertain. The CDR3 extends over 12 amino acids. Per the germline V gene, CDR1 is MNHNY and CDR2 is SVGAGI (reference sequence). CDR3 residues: CASSSTNSEAFF. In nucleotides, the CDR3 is TGTGCCAGCAGCTCAACAAACAGTGAAGCTTTCTTT.

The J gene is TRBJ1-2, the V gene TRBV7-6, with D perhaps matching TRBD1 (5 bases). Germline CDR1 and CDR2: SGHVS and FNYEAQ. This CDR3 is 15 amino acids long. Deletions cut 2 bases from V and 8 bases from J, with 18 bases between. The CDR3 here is CASSLTKGPLEGYTF. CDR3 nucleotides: TGTGCCAGCAGCTTAACCAAGGGACCCTTGGAAGGCTACACCTTC.

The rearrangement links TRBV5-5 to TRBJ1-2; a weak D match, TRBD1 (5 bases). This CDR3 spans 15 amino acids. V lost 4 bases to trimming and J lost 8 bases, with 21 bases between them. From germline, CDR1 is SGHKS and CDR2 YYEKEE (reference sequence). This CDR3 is CASSTGPLLQGGYTF. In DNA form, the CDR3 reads TGTGCCAGCAGCACCGGACCTCTCCTGCAGGGCGGCTACACCTTC. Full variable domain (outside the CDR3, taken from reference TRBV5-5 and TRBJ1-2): DAGVTQSPTHLIKTRGQQVTLRCSPISGHKSVSWYQQVLGQGPQFIFQYYEKEERGRGNFPDRFSARQFPNYSSELNVNALLLGDSALYLCASSTGPLLQGGYTFGSGTRLTVV.

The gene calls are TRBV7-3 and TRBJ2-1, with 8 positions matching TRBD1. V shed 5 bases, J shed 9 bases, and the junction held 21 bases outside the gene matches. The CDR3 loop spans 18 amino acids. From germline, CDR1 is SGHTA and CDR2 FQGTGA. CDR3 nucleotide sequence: TGTGCCAGCAGCCCAACAAATGGACAGGGTTCGGCCCGCGGTGAGCAGTTCTTC. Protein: CASSPTNGQGSARGEQFF.

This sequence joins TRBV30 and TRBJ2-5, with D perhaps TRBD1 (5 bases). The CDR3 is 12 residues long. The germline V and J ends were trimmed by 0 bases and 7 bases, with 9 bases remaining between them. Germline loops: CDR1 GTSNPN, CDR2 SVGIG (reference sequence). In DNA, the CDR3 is TGTGCCTGGAGTGTAGGGGTTTGGACCCAGTACTTC. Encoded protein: CAWSVGVWTQYF.

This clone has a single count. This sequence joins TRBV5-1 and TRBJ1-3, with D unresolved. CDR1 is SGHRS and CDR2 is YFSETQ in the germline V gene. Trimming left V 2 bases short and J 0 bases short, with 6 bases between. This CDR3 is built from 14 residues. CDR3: CASSLDLSGNTIYF. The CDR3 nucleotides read TGCGCCAGCAGCTTAGACCTCTCTGGAAACACCATATATTTT.

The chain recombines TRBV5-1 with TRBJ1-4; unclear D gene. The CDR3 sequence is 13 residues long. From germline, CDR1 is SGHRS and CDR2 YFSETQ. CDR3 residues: CATRAHENEKLFF. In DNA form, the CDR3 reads TGCGCGACCCGGGCCCACGAAAATGAAAAACTGTTTTTT.

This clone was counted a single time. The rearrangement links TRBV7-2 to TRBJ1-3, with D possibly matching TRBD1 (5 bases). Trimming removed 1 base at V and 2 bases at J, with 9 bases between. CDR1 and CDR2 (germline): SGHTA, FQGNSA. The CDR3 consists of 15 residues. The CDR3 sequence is CASSLGGVPGNTIYF. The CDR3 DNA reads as TGTGCCAGCAGCTTAGGGGGGGTGCCTGGAAACACCATATATTTT.

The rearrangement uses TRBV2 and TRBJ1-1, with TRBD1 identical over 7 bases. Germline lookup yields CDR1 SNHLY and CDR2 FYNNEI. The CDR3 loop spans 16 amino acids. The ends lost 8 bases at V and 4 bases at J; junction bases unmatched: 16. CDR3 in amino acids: CASGGQKVWVPTEAFF. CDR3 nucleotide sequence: TGTGCCAGCGGGGGACAGAAAGTCTGGGTACCCACTGAAGCTTTCTTT.

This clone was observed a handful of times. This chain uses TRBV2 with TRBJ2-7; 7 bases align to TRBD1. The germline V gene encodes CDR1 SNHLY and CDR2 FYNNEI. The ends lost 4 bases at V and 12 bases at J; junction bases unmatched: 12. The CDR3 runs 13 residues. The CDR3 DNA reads TGTGCCAGCAGTGGGCCCCAACGGGACAGTCCGTACGTC. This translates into CASSGPQRDSPYV.

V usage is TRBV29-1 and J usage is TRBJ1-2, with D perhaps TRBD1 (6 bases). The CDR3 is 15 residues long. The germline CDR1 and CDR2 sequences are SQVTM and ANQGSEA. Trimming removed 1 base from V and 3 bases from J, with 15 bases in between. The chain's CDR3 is CSVEGGGGEYYGYTF. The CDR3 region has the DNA TGCAGCGTTGAAGGAGGAGGGGGGGAGTACTATGGCTACACCTTC. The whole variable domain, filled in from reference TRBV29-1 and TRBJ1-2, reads SAVISQKPSRDICQRGTSLTIQCQVDSQVTMMFWYRQQPGQSLTLIATANQGSEATYESGFVIDKFPISRPNLTFSTLTVSNMSPEDSSIYLCSVEGGGGEYYGYTFGSGTRLTVV.

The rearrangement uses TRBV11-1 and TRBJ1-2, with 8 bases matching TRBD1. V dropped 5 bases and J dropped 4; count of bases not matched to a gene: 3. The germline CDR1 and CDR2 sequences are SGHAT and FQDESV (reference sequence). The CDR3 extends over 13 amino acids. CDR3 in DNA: TGTGCCAGCAGCGACGGACAGGGCTATGGCTACACCTTC. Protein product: CASSDGQGYGYTF.

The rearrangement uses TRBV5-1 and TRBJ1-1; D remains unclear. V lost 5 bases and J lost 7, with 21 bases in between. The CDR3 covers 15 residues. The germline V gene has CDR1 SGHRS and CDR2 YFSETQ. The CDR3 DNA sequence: TGCGCCAGCAGAGCGTCCGGCGAGGTAGAAGTTGAAGCTTTCTTT. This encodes CASRASGEVEVEAFF.